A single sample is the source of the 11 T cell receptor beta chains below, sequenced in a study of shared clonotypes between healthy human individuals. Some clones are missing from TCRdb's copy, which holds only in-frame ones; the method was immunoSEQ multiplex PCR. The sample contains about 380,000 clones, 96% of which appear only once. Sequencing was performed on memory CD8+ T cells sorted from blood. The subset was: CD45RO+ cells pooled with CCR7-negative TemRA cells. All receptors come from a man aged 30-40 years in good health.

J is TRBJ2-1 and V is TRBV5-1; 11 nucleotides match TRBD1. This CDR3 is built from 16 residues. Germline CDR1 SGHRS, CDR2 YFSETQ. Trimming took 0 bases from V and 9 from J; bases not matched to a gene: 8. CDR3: CASSLVSGQGGSEQFF. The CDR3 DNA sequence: TGCGCCAGCAGCTTGGTTTCGGGACAGGGGGGCAGTGAGCAGTTCTTC.

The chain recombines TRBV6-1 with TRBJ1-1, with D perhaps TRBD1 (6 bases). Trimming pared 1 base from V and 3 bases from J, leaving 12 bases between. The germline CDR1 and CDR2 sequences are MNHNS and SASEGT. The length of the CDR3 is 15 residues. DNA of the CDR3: TGTGCCAGCAGTGAAGTCCCCCACAGGGACACTGAAGCTTTCTTT. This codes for CASSEVPHRDTEAFF.

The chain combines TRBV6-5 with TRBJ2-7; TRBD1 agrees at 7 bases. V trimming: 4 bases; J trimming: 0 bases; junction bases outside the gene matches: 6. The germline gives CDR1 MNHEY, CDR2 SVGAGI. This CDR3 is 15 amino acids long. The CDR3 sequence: CASSSLGTDSYEQYF. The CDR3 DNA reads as TGTGCCAGCAGTTCACTCGGGACAGACTCCTACGAGCAGTACTTC.

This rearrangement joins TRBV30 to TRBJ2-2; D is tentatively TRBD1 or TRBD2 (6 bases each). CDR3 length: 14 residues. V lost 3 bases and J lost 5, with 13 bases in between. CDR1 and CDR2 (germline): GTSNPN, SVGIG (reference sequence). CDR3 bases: TGTGCCTGGAGAGGGGGGCTAGAGACCGGGGAGCTGTTTTTT. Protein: CAWRGGLETGELFF.

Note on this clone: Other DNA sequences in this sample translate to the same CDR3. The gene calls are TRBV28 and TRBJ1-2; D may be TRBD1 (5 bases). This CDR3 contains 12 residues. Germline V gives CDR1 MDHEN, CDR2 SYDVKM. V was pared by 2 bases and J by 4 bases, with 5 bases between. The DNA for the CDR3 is TGTGCCAGCAGTTTAGGGGGCTATGGCTACACCTTC. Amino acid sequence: CASSLGGYGYTF.

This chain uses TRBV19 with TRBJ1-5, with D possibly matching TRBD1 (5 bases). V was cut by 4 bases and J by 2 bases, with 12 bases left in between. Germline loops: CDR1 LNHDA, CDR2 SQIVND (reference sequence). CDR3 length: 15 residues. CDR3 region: CASSRGDWGNQPQHF. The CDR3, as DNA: TGTGCCAGTAGTAGGGGGGATTGGGGCAATCAGCCCCAGCATTTT.

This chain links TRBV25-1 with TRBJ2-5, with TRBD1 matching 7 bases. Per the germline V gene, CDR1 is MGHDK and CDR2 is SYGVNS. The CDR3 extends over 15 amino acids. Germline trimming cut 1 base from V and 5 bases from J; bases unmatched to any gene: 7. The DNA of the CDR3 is TGTGCCAGCAGTGAATGGCGACAGGGAAGGGAGACCCAGTACTTC. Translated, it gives CASSEWRQGRETQYF.

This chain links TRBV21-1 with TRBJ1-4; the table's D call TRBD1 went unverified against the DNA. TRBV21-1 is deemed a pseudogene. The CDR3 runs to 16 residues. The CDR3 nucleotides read TGTGCCAGCAGCAAAGGCGGGACAGCAACTAATGAAAAACTGTTTTTT. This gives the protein CASSKGGTATNEKLFF.

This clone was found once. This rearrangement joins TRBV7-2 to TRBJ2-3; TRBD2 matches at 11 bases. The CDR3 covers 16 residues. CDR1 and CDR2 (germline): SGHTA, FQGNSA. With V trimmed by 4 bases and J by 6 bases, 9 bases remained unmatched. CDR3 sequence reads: CASSSGTSGFWDTQYF. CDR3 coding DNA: TGTGCCAGCAGCTCCGGGACTAGCGGCTTCTGGGATACGCAGTATTTT.

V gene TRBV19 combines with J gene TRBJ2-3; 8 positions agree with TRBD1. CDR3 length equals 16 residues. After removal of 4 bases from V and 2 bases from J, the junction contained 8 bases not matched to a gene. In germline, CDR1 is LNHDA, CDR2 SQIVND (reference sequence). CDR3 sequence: CASSTPRTGTTDTQYF. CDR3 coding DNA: TGTGCCAGTAGTACCCCCCGGACAGGGACCACAGATACGCAGTATTTT.

The CDR3 DNA reads as TGTGCCAGCAGCTTTCCAGGAAAGCCTCCAAAGGGCTACACCTTC. Translated: CASSFPGKPPKGYTF. The chain carries TRBV7-2 and TRBJ1-2; D gene unclear. The CDR3 runs 15 residues. Trimming took off 3 bases at V and 8 bases at J, with 19 bases between the two ends. In germline, CDR1 is SGHTA, CDR2 FQGNSA.